This T cell receptor (beta chain) came from a study of blood T cell repertoires in COVID-19. Only in-frame clones appear in the TCRdb table, and some are missing; sequencing was by immunoSEQ multiplex PCR. The data contain over 300,000 clones, roughly 90% of them singletons. V trimming: 8 bases; J trimming: 7 bases; junction bases outside the gene matches: 11. Germline V CDR1 and CDR2: MNHEY, SMNVEV (reference sequence). CDR3 length: 15 amino acids. This sequence was found in a man between 18 and 35 years old with active or convalescent COVID-19. This sequence joins TRBV27 and TRBJ1-4; 9 positions match TRBD1. Sequenced: peripheral blood. CDR3 region: CASQAGTGIGEKLFF. The CDR3 DNA reads TGTGCCAGCCAAGCCGGGACAGGGATCGGTGAAAAACTGTTTTTT. Supplemented by reference TRBV27 and TRBJ1-4, the full variable domain reads EAQVTQNPRYLITVTGKKLTVTCSQNMNHEYMSWYRQDPGLGLRQIYYSMNVEVTDKGDVPEGYKVSRKEKRNFPLILESPSPNQTSLYFCASQAGTGIGEKLFFGSGTQLSVL.